This TCR beta chain was identified in a study of blood T cell repertoires in COVID-19. As for the study in general: Spain, Italy and the United States supplied samples that represented acute and convalescent COVID-19. PBMCs, B-cell-depleted T cells, or T cells were the source of the cDNA or gDNA that made up the material.

Under the authors' procedure: Nucleated cell counts were estimated from reference gene primer amplification. Using immunoSEQ multiplex PCR, the repertoire was profiled, and TCRdb retains in-frame clones only, with some absent. V and J calls and clone size are given by that table; D and trimming were obtained from the DNA. The sample lists over 45,000 clones, roughly 82% occurring once. CDR3 size: 15 residues. V was shortened by 0 bases and J by 1 base, with 9 bases between the two germline ends. CDR1 and CDR2 from the germline V gene are MGHRA and YSYEKL. This chain connects TRBV4-1 to TRBJ2-5; perhaps TRBD1 as D (5 bases). This TCR came from a man aged 35 to 55 with acute or convalescent COVID-19. Sequences were obtained from peripheral blood. The CDR3 nucleotides read TGCGCCAGCAGCCAAGATGGCCAGGGCCAAGAGACCCAGTACTTC. Amino acids: CASSQDGQGQETQYF.